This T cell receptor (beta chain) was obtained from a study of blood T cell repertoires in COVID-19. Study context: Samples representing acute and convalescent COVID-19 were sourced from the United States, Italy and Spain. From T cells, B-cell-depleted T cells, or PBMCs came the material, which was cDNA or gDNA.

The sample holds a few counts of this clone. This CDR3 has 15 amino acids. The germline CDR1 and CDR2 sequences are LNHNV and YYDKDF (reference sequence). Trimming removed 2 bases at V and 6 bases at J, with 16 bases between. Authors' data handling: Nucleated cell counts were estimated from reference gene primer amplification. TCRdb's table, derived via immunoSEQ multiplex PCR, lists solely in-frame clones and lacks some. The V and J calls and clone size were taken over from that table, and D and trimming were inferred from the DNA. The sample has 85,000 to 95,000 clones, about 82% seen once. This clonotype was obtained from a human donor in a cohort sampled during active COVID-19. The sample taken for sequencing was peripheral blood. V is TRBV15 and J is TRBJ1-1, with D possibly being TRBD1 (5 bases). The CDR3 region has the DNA TGTGCCACCAGCAGACAGGGATATGGGGTAGCTGAAGCTTTCTTT. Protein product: CATSRQGYGVAEAFF.